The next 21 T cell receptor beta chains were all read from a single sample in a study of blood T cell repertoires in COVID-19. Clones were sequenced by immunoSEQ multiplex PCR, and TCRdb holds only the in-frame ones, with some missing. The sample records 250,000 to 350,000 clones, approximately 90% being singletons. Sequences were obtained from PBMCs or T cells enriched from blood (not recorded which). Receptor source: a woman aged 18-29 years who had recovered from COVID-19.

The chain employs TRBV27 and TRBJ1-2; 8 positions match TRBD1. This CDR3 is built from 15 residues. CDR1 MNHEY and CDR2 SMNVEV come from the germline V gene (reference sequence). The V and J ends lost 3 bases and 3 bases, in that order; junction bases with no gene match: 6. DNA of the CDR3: TGTGCCAGCAGTTTCGTCAGGGGGCCGTACTATGGCTACACCTTC. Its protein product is CASSFVRGPYYGYTF.

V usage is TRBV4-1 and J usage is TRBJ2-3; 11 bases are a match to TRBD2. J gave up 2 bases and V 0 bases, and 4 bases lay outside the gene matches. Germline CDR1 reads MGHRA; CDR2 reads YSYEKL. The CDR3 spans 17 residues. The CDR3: CASSQDKGLAVTDTQYF. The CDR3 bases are TGCGCCAGCAGCCAAGATAAGGGACTAGCGGTCACAGATACGCAGTATTTT.

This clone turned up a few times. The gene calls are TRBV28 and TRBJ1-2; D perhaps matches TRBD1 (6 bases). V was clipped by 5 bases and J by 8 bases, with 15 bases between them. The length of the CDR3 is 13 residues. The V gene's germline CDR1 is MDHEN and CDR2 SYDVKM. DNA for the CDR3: TGTGCCAGCAGTCTAATTCAGGGGATGGGCTACACCTTC. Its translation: CASSLIQGMGYTF.

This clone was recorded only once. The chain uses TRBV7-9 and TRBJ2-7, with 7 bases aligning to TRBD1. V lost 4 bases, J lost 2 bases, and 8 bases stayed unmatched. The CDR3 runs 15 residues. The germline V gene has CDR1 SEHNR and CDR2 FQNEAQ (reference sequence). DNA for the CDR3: TGTGCCAGCAGCTCTACAGGGGTAGGTCCCTACGAGCAGTACTTC. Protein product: CASSSTGVGPYEQYF.

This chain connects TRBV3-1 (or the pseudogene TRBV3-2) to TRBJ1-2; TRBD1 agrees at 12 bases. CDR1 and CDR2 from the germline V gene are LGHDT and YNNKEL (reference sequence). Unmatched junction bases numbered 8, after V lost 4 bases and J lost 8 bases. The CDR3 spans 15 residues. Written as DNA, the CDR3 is TGTGCCAGCAGCCGCGGGACAGGGGGCGAGAGGGGCTACACCTTC. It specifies CASSRGTGGERGYTF.

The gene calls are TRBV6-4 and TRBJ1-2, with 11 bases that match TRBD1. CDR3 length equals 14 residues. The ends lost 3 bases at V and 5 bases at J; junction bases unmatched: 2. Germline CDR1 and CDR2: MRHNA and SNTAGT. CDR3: CASSEGTGGYGYTF. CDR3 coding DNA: TGTGCCAGCAGTGAAGGGACAGGGGGTTATGGCTACACCTTC.

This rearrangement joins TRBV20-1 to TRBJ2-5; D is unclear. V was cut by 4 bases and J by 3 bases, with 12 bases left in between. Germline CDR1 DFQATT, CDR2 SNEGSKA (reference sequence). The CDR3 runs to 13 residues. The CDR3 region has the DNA TGCAGTGCTATTGATCGACTGAAAGAGACCCAGTACTTC. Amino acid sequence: CSAIDRLKETQYF.

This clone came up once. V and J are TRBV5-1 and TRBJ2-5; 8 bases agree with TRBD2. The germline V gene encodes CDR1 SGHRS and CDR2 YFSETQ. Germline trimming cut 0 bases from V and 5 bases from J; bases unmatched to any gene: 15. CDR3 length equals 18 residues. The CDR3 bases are TGCGCCAGCAGCTTGGTACCCGGTGGATTAGCGGGATGGGAGACCCAGTACTTC. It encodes CASSLVPGGLAGWETQYF.

CDR3 bases: TGTGCCAGCAGCGTAGGAGGGCGGACTAATGAAAAACTGTTTTTT. It yields the protein CASSVGGRTNEKLFF. The chain carries TRBV9 and TRBJ1-4; D unclear. V lost 0 bases and J 2 bases, leaving 8 bases between the germline ends. The CDR3 consists of 15 residues. The germline gives CDR1 SGDLS, CDR2 YYNGEE.

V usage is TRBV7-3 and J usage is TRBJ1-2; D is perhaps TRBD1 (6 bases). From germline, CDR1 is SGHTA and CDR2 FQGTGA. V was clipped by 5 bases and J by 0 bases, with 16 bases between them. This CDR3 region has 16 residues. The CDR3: CASSPSGGPANYGYTF. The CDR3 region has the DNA TGTGCCAGCAGCCCTTCGGGGGGGCCGGCTAACTATGGCTACACCTTC.

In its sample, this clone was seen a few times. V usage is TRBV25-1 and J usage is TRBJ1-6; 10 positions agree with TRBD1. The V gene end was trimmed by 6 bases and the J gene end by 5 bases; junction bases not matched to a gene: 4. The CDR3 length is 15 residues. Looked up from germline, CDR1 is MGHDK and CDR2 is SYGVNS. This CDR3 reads CASRIGQGDNSPLHF. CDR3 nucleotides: TGTGCCAGCAGGATCGGACAGGGGGATAATTCACCCCTCCACTTT.

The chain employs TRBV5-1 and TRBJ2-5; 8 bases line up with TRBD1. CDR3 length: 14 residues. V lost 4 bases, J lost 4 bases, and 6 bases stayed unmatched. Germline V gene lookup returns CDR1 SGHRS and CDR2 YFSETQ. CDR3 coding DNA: TGCGCCAGCAGCCACGGACAGGGACGAGAGACCCAGTACTTC. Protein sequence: CASSHGQGRETQYF.

Here the CDR3 reads CASRTVPGFPGGELFF. CDR3 in DNA: TGTGCCAGCAGGACCGTCCCCGGGTTCCCGGGGGGGGAGCTGTTTTTT. The V gene is TRBV2, the J gene TRBJ2-2, with D tentatively TRBD2 (5 bases). This CDR3 spans 16 amino acids. Between the trimmed V and J ends, which lost 6 bases and 8 bases, there was a span of 22 bases. Per the germline V gene, CDR1 is SNHLY and CDR2 is FYNNEI.

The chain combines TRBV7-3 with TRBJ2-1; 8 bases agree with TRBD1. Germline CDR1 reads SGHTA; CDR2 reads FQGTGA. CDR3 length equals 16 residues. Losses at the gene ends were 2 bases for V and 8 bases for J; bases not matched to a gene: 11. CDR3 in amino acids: CASSLFGQGAIYEQFF. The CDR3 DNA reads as TGTGCCAGCAGCTTATTCGGCCAGGGGGCCATATATGAGCAGTTCTTC.

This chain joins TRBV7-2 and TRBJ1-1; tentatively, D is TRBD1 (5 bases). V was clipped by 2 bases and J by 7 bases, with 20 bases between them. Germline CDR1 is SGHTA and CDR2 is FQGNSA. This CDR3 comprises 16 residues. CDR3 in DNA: TGTGCCAGCAGCTTATGGGCCTTCGGGGGAGGCGGTGAAGCTTTCTTT. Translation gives CASSLWAFGGGGEAFF.

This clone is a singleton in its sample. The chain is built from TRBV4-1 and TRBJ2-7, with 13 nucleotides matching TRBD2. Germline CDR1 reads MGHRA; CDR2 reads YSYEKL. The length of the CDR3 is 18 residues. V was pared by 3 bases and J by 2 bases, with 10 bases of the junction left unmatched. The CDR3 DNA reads TGCGCCAGCAGCCACCCGGGACTAGCGGGATTCAGAACCTACGAGCAGTACTTC. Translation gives CASSHPGLAGFRTYEQYF.

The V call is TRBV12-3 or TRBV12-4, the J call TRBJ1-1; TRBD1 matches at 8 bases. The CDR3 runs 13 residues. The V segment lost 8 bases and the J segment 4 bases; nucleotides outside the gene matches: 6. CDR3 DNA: TGTGCCAGCCGAACAGGGGGTCGCACTGAAGCTTTCTTT. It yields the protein CASRTGGRTEAFF.

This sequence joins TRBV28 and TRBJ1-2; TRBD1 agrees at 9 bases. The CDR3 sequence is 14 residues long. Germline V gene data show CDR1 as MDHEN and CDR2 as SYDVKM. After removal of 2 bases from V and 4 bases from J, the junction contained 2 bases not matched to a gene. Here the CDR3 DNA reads TGTGCCAGCAGTTTAGGGACAGGGACCTATGGCTACACCTTC. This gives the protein CASSLGTGTYGYTF.

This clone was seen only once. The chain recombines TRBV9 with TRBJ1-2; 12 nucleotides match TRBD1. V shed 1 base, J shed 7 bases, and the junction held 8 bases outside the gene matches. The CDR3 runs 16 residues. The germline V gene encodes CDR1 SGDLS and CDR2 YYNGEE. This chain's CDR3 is CASSVSGTGGLGGYTF. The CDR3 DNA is TGTGCCAGCAGCGTATCAGGGACAGGGGGCTTGGGTGGCTACACCTTC.

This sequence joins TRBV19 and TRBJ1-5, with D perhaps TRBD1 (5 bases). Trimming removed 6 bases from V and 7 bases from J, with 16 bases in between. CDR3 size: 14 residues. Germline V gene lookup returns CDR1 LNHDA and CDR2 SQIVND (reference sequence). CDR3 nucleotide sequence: TGTGCCAGTAGCAATGGCCAGGGTCCGCAGCCCCAGCATTTT. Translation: CASSNGQGPQPQHF.

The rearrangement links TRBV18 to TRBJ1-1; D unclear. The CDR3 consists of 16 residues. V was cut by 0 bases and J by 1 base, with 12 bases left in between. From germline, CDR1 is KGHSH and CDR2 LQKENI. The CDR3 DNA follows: TGTGCCAGCTCACCACCTGGTCATACACGGAACACTGAAGCTTTCTTT. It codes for CASSPPGHTRNTEAFF.